A selection of T cell receptor beta chains follows, all from one sample in a study of T cells expressing NK-cell markers. With the 5' RACE reads reprocessed, TCRdb shows one record per CDR3 protein and no DNA. The sample table includes fewer than 300,000 distinct CDR3 sequences. Sample: blood T cells: a sorted CD56 or NKG2C T cell subset, CD4+ or CD8+ T cells, or bulk PBMC T cells (not recorded which). The receptors stem from a woman between 18 and 69 years old in good health. Both conserved end residues are part of each CDR3.

j_call,v_call,cdr3_aa
TRBJ2-3,TRBV20-1,CSARAGGAFTDTQYF
TRBJ2-5,TRBV20-1,CSAPEALETQYF
TRBJ2-7,TRBV7-2,CASSNIRGGVYEQYF
TRBJ1-3,TRBV4-1,CASSQVLRAPASSGTIYF
TRBJ2-2,TRBV20-1,CSARQPLGTGELFF
TRBJ1-1,TRBV12-3/TRBV12-4,CASSPGQGWTEAFF
TRBJ2-4,TRBV3-1,CASSPGGGQPAKNIQYF
TRBJ1-2,TRBV4-1,CASSQDPGNYGYTF
TRBJ2-3,TRBV10-3,CAISDDSRRGTDTQYF
TRBJ2-1,TRBV7-3,CASSTAGHYNEQFF
TRBJ2-1,TRBV12-3/TRBV12-4,CASRGGQVLSSYNEQFF
TRBJ1-5,TRBV12-3/TRBV12-4,CASSPRGQGASNQPQHF
TRBJ2-5,TRBV7-2,CASSQGWYQETQYF
TRBJ1-1,TRBV10-2,CASLSHTFGGVTEAFF
TRBJ2-3,TRBV7-2,CAGQGVLDTQYF
TRBJ2-7,TRBV10-3,CAISAGTASSYEQYF
TRBJ1-2,TRBV12-3/TRBV12-4,CASSLYRAYGYTF
TRBJ2-3,TRBV5-4,CASSPDLYPTDTQYF
TRBJ2-5,TRBV7-2,CASSLVGLRETQYF
TRBJ2-3,TRBV20-1,CSARQTGLDTQYF
TRBJ1-5,TRBV28,CASRPAEGSNQPQHF
TRBJ1-1,TRBV7-9,CASSIGGNTEAFF